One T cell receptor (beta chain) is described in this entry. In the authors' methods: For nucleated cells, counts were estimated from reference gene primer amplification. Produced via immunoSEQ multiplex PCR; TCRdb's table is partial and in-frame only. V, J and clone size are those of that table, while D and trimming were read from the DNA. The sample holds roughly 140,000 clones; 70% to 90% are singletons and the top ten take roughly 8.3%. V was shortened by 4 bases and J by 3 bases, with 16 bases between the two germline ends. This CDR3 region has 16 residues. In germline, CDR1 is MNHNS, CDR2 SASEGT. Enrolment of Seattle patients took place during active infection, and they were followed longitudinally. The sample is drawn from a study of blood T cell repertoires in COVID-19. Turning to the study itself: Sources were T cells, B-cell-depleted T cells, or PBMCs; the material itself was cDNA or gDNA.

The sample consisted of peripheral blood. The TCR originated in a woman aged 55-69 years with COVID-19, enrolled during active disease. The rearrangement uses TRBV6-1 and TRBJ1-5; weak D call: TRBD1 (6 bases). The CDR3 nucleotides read TGTGCCAGCAGTGCGATGGGAGGGGGTGACAATCAGCCCCAGCATTTT. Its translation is CASSAMGGGDNQPQHF.